A selection of T cell receptor beta chains follows, all from one sample in a study of blood T cell repertoires in COVID-19. Sequenced by immunoSEQ multiplex PCR; TCRdb stores in-frame clones only, minus some. The repertoire has fewer than 100,000 clones, around nine tenths of them found once; the top ten carry 4% to 5.5%. Sequencing used peripheral blood. The receptor set was obtained from a man in his 70s with acute or convalescent COVID-19. Each CDR3 is given with its conserved first and last residue. The D gene is left open where the match is weak. Clone size is not always given. Where it is, it says once, few, many or a class for expanded clones.

CDR3 length: 17
J gene: TRBJ1-3
clone size: -
D gene: TRBD1
V gene: TRBV5-1
CDR3 protein: CASSLEGQASSGNTIYF
CDR3 DNA: TGCGCCAGCAGCTTGGAGGGACAGGCGAGCTCTGGAAACACCATATATTTT

CDR3 length: 14
J gene: TRBJ1-5
clone size: -
D gene: TRBD1
V gene: TRBV2
CDR3 protein: CASSETGGFQPQHF
CDR3 DNA: TGTGCCAGCAGTGAAACAGGGGGTTTCCAGCCCCAGCATTTT

CDR3 length: 15
J gene: TRBJ2-1
clone size: -
D gene: -
V gene: TRBV5-4
CDR3 protein: CASSLEGGGYNEQFF
CDR3 DNA: TGTGCCAGCAGCTTGGAAGGGGGGGGCTACAATGAGCAGTTCTTC

CDR3 length: 14
J gene: TRBJ2-3
clone size: -
D gene: -
V gene: TRBV5-4
CDR3 protein: CASSLGDSSDTQYF
CDR3 DNA: TGTGCCAGCAGCTTGGGGGACTCCTCAGATACGCAGTATTTT

CDR3 length: 18
J gene: TRBJ2-1
clone size: -
D gene: TRBD1
V gene: TRBV28
CDR3 protein: CASSEGTVTGMGSGEQFF
CDR3 DNA: TGTGCCAGCAGTGAAGGGACAGTTACCGGAATGGGCAGTGGTGAGCAGTTCTTC

CDR3 length: 16
J gene: TRBJ1-1
clone size: -
D gene: -
V gene: TRBV23-1
CDR3 protein: CASSQSRWRTGTEAFF
CDR3 DNA: TGCGCCAGCAGTCAATCGAGGTGGAGGACTGGCACTGAAGCTTTCTTT

CDR3 length: 19
J gene: TRBJ2-3
clone size: -
D gene: -
V gene: TRBV5-1
CDR3 protein: CASSFFNYPPELSTDTQYF
CDR3 DNA: TGCGCCAGCAGCTTTTTTAACTATCCCCCGGAACTGAGCACAGATACGCAGTATTTT

CDR3 length: 15
J gene: TRBJ1-2
clone size: -
D gene: TRBD1
V gene: TRBV5-1
CDR3 protein: CASSMLTGSSSGYTF
CDR3 DNA: TGCGCCAGCAGCATGTTGACAGGGAGTAGTAGCGGCTACACCTTC

CDR3 length: 16
J gene: TRBJ2-7
clone size: -
D gene: -
V gene: TRBV29-1
CDR3 protein: CSVAAGMGGGSYEQYF
CDR3 DNA: TGCAGCGTTGCTGCAGGGATGGGGGGTGGCTCCTACGAGCAGTACTTC

CDR3 length: 20
J gene: TRBJ1-1
clone size: -
D gene: -
V gene: TRBV7-3
CDR3 protein: CASSLRGREGRVLLNTEAFF
CDR3 DNA: TGTGCCAGCAGCTTAAGAGGCAGGGAAGGTCGTGTTCTTCTGAACACTGAAGCTTTCTTT

CDR3 length: 13
J gene: TRBJ1-6
clone size: -
D gene: -
V gene: TRBV5-1
CDR3 protein: CASSLEQGTPLHF
CDR3 DNA: TGCGCCAGCAGCTTGGAGCAGGGAACACCCCTCCACTTT

CDR3 length: 15
J gene: TRBJ2-5
clone size: -
D gene: TRBD2
V gene: TRBV6-5
CDR3 protein: CASSLGTSGGETQYF
CDR3 DNA: TGTGCCAGCAGTTTGGGGACTAGCGGGGGGGAGACCCAGTACTTC

CDR3 length: 16
J gene: TRBJ2-5
clone size: -
D gene: -
V gene: TRBV4-1
CDR3 protein: CASSQDQSGGSETQYF
CDR3 DNA: TGCGCCAGCAGCCAAGATCAGTCGGGGGGCAGCGAGACCCAGTACTTC

CDR3 length: 15
J gene: TRBJ2-2
clone size: -
D gene: -
V gene: TRBV5-1
CDR3 protein: CASSLQTGNTGELFF
CDR3 DNA: TGCGCCAGCAGCCTTCAGACAGGGAACACCGGGGAGCTGTTTTTT

CDR3 length: 14
J gene: TRBJ2-7
clone size: -
D gene: -
V gene: TRBV28
CDR3 protein: CASRSGTHTYEQYF
CDR3 DNA: TGTGCCAGCAGATCCGGGACACACACCTACGAGCAGTACTTC

CDR3 length: 17
J gene: TRBJ1-5
clone size: -
D gene: -
V gene: TRBV19
CDR3 protein: CASSISGLSDFNQPQHF
CDR3 DNA: TGTGCCAGTAGTATTTCCGGACTGAGCGACTTCAATCAGCCCCAGCATTTT

CDR3 length: 15
J gene: TRBJ2-4
clone size: -
D gene: TRBD2
V gene: TRBV2
CDR3 protein: CASSDPGGTKNIQYF
CDR3 DNA: TGTGCCAGCAGTGATCCGGGGGGGACCAAAAACATTCAGTACTTC

CDR3 length: 13
J gene: TRBJ1-5
clone size: -
D gene: -
V gene: TRBV12-3/TRBV12-4
CDR3 protein: CASSLESDQPQHF
CDR3 DNA: TGTGCCAGCAGTTTAGAGTCAGATCAGCCCCAGCATTTT

CDR3 length: 15
J gene: TRBJ2-1
clone size: -
D gene: -
V gene: TRBV2
CDR3 protein: CANTEGRRIYNEQFF
CDR3 DNA: TGTGCCAATACCGAGGGCCGGCGGATTTACAATGAGCAGTTCTTC

CDR3 length: 15
J gene: TRBJ1-1
clone size: -
D gene: TRBD1
V gene: TRBV7-2
CDR3 protein: CASSLGYRGNTEAFF
CDR3 DNA: TGTGCCAGCAGCTTGGGTTACAGGGGGAACACTGAAGCTTTCTTT

CDR3 length: 16
J gene: TRBJ2-3
clone size: once
D gene: TRBD1
V gene: TRBV9
CDR3 protein: CASSVASTGSGDTQYF
CDR3 DNA: TGTGCCAGCAGCGTAGCCTCGACAGGGTCGGGAGATACGCAGTATTTT

CDR3 length: 16
J gene: TRBJ2-2
clone size: -
D gene: TRBD1
V gene: TRBV9
CDR3 protein: CASSEGAGQGTGELFF
CDR3 DNA: TGTGCCAGCAGTGAGGGGGCGGGCCAAGGGACCGGGGAGCTGTTTTTT

CDR3 length: 14
J gene: TRBJ1-5
clone size: -
D gene: -
V gene: TRBV27
CDR3 protein: CASSRSGGNQPQHF
CDR3 DNA: TGTGCCAGCAGCCGTTCGGGGGGTAATCAGCCCCAGCATTTT

CDR3 length: 13
J gene: TRBJ1-6
clone size: -
D gene: -
V gene: TRBV5-5
CDR3 protein: CASSLTGGRALHF
CDR3 DNA: TGTGCCAGCAGCTTGACGGGGGGCCGGGCCCTCCACTTT

CDR3 length: 14
J gene: TRBJ2-7
clone size: -
D gene: TRBD1
V gene: TRBV7-9
CDR3 protein: CASSLMGQGSEQYF
CDR3 DNA: TGTGCCAGCAGCTTAATGGGACAGGGATCCGAGCAGTACTTC

CDR3 length: 15
J gene: TRBJ1-5
clone size: -
D gene: -
V gene: TRBV5-1
CDR3 protein: CASSLDGFRNQPQHF
CDR3 DNA: TGCGCCAGCAGCTTGGACGGGTTTAGGAATCAGCCCCAGCATTTT

CDR3 length: 13
J gene: TRBJ1-2
clone size: -
D gene: -
V gene: TRBV10-3
CDR3 protein: CAISGQVDYGYTF
CDR3 DNA: TGTGCCATCAGTGGACAGGTCGACTATGGCTACACCTTC

CDR3 length: 15
J gene: TRBJ1-2
clone size: -
D gene: -
V gene: TRBV5-1
CDR3 protein: CASSPRTDQGYGYTF
CDR3 DNA: TGCGCCAGCAGCCCGAGGACGGACCAGGGCTATGGCTACACCTTC

CDR3 length: 16
J gene: TRBJ2-5
clone size: -
D gene: TRBD2
V gene: TRBV11-2
CDR3 protein: CASSPRSSGGRETQYF
CDR3 DNA: TGTGCCAGCAGCCCCAGGTCCAGCGGGGGAAGGGAGACCCAGTACTTC

CDR3 length: 14
J gene: TRBJ2-4
clone size: -
D gene: TRBD2
V gene: TRBV10-3
CDR3 protein: CAISDLGGANIQYF
CDR3 DNA: TGTGCCATCAGTGATCTCGGGGGGGCGAACATTCAGTACTTC

CDR3 length: 15
J gene: TRBJ2-1
clone size: -
D gene: TRBD2
V gene: TRBV9
CDR3 protein: CASSGRGGAYNEQFF
CDR3 DNA: TGTGCCAGCAGCGGTCGCGGGGGGGCTTACAATGAGCAGTTCTTC

CDR3 length: 17
J gene: TRBJ2-6
clone size: -
D gene: -
V gene: TRBV5-1
CDR3 protein: CASSPAGQSSGANVLTF
CDR3 DNA: TGCGCCAGCAGCCCGGCTGGACAGAGCTCTGGGGCCAACGTCCTGACTTTC